Below, one T cell receptor (beta chain) is given with its context. What it recognizes is unknown. The sample originates from a study of cytomegalovirus exposure and HLA in healthy donors. Study-wide findings and caveats: High sensitivity and specificity were reportedly achieved when the classifier diagnosed cytomegalovirus status. Confirmation was obtained in vitro that a few CMV-associated chains are specific for CMV antigens. According to a later analysis, TCR clusters from the first cohort tended to co-occur in the approximately 130 validation repertoires. The study flagged approximately 180 TCR beta chains as cytomegalovirus-associated.

Data came from immunoSEQ multiplex PCR; TCRdb stores just in-frame clones and leaves some out. The sample lists 250,000 to 400,000 clones; 88% were seen once. The sequence derives from a man younger than 45 in good health and CMV-seronegative. The sequenced sample was PBMCs.

CDR3 sequence (DNA): TGTGCCAGCAGCTCGGAGCGGTCCTTCGGGGATACGCAGTATTTT. This encodes CASSSERSFGDTQYF. This chain uses TRBV5-4 with TRBJ2-3, with a weak D call TRBD2 (5 bases). This CDR3 is 15 amino acids long. V lost 3 bases to trimming and J lost 6 bases, with 17 bases between them. Germline V gene sequence: CDR1 SGHNT, CDR2 YYREEE (reference sequence).